This TCR beta chain was recovered during a study of blood T cell repertoires in COVID-19. Study-wide context: COVID-19 samples, acute and convalescent, were from the United States, Italy and Spain. T cells, B-cell-depleted T cells, or PBMCs provided the cDNA or gDNA that served as material.

All enrollees were roughly 18 to 95 years old and from under 25 US areas. This CDR3 comprises 15 residues. The germline gives CDR1 SGHRS, CDR2 YFSETQ. V was trimmed by 3 bases and J by 1 base, leaving 13 bases between them. This table comes from immunoSEQ multiplex PCR, and its TCRdb copy is limited to in-frame clones, with some not included. The sample records over 200,000 clones, 91% being singletons. The chain couples TRBV5-1 to TRBJ2-5, with a tentative D call TRBD2 (7 bases). Input material: PBMCs or T cells enriched from blood (not recorded which). The sequence was collected from a human donor in a cohort exposed to, infected with or recovered from COVID-19 (not recorded which). The donor label of this sample is uncertain. Here the CDR3 DNA reads TGCGCCAGCAGCTCCCGAGGGGGGGCCCAAGAGACCCAGTACTTC. Translation gives CASSSRGGAQETQYF.